The source of this T cell receptor (beta chain) is a study of monozygotic twins with inflammatory bowel disease. This CDR3 comprises 15 residues. TCRdb re-called the 5' RACE reads and shows each CDR3 protein once, DNA omitted. This sample's table reports over 350,000 distinct CDR3 sequences. This clonotype was sampled from a human donor with ulcerative colitis or Crohn's disease, or a healthy co-twin of an affected twin (not recorded which). The chain is built from TRBV12-3 or TRBV12-4 and TRBJ1-4; TCRdb reports TRBD1, a call that lacks DNA to check it against. The sequencing input was blood. The CDR3 sequence is CASSKRGATNEKLFF.